This entry is about one T cell receptor (beta chain). Its antigen remains unknown. This sample is drawn from a study of cytotoxic CD8 clonotypes in ibrutinib-treated CLL. Findings and limits, study-wide: Clonality showed a rise at ibrutinib response that reversed toward baseline at progression.

TCRdb's copy holds only in-frame clones and misses some; the assay was immunoSEQ multiplex PCR. The table shows over 120,000 clones, with approximately 81% occurring only once. V was pared by 10 bases and J by 5 bases, with 16 bases between. The CDR3 loop spans 13 amino acids. Germline CDR1 is MDHEN and CDR2 is SYDVKM. TCR beta libraries used about 2 micrograms of genomic DNA from cryopreserved PBMCs. This specimen was PBMCs, taken after 12 months of ibrutinib treatment. The rearrangement links TRBV28 to TRBJ2-3; a possible D gene is TRBD1 (6 bases). The receptor's source is a human donor with chronic lymphocytic leukemia. The CDR3 loop reads CATKGVGIDTQYF. Here the CDR3 DNA reads TGTGCCACCAAGGGGGTTGGGATAGATACGCAGTATTTT.